The 2 T cell receptor beta chains presented below share a single source sample, sequenced in a study of cytomegalovirus exposure and HLA in healthy donors. This PCR relied on a set of 60 Vbeta primers and 13 Jbeta primers. Measured with immunoSEQ multiplex PCR; TCRdb has only the in-frame clones, and not every one. This sample carries around 130,000 clones, roughly 80% of them seen once, and the ten largest clones take more than 1.4%. The source material was PBMCs. These TCRs come from a woman in her late teens or twenties in good health and CMV-seronegative.

The rearrangement joins TRBV6-5 to TRBJ2-3, with 9 nucleotides matching TRBD2. The CDR3 sequence is 15 residues long. With V trimmed by 5 bases and J by 2 bases, 5 bases remained unmatched. CDR1 is MNHEY, CDR2 SVGAGI, per germline. The chain's CDR3 is CASSGLAGYTDTQYF. The CDR3 nucleotides read TGTGCCAGCAGTGGTCTAGCGGGATACACAGATACGCAGTATTTT.

The chain recombines TRBV7-2 with TRBJ2-3; 7 nucleotides agree with TRBD1. Germline V lookup: CDR1 SGHTA, CDR2 FQGNSA. The CDR3 consists of 15 residues. V shed 3 bases, J shed 0 bases, and the junction held 3 bases outside the gene matches. The CDR3 spells CASSLTGPSTDTQYF. The CDR3 nucleotides read TGTGCCAGCAGCTTGACAGGGCCTAGCACAGATACGCAGTATTTT.